These 18 T cell receptor beta chains came from one sample sequenced in a study of shared clonotypes between healthy human individuals. The table came from immunoSEQ multiplex PCR; TCRdb's copy has only in-frame clones and leaves some out. This sample has about 480,000 clones, with over 75% found just once. Sample: PBMCs. These receptors all come from a woman between 40 and 55 years old in good health. Some clones in this sample may be carry-over from other donors' samples.

In this sample, this clone turned up a few times. This chain uses TRBV20-1 with TRBJ2-1; 8 positions agree with TRBD1. This CDR3 spans 11 amino acids. V dropped 5 bases and J dropped 7; count of bases not matched to a gene: 1. CDR1 is DFQATT, CDR2 SNEGSKA, per germline (reference sequence). CDR3 DNA sequence: TGCAGTGCTGACAGGGGAAATGAGCAGTTCTTC. Protein sequence: CSADRGNEQFF.

The chain is built from TRBV7-2 and TRBJ2-4, with D perhaps TRBD1 (6 bases). V was pared by 6 bases and J by 8 bases, with 14 bases between. The CDR3 is made up of 13 amino acids. CDR1 is SGHTA and CDR2 is FQGNSA in the germline V gene. The chain's CDR3 is CASRRDTSYIQYF. The DNA for the CDR3 is TGTGCCAGCAGGAGGGACACTTCTTACATTCAGTACTTC. The whole variable domain, remainder taken from reference TRBV7-2 and TRBJ2-4, is GAGVSQSPSNKVTEKGKDVELRCDPISGHTALYWYRQSLGQGLEFLIYFQGNSAPDKSGLPSDRFSAERTGGSVSTLTIQRTQQEDSAVYLCASRRDTSYIQYFGAGTRLSVL.

The genes are TRBV7-2 and TRBJ2-7, with D possibly being TRBD2 (6 bases). V was cut by 0 bases and J by 4 bases, with 10 bases left in between. This CDR3 region has 14 residues. Germline CDR1 is SGHTA and CDR2 is FQGNSA. CDR3 amino acids: CASSLALASYEQYF. CDR3 in DNA: TGTGCCAGCAGCTTAGCTCTAGCGTCGTACGAGCAGTACTTC.

This clone was detected only once. A read error may be the cause here, since a much bigger clone is one base away. This sample also contains other DNA sequences that code for the same CDR3. The chain couples TRBV5-1 to TRBJ1-1; D is unclear. In germline, CDR1 is SGHRS, CDR2 YFSETQ. The CDR3 covers 13 residues. Trimming pared 0 bases from V and 3 bases from J, leaving 6 bases between. The CDR3 region has the DNA TGCGCCAGCAGCTTGGACAGAGACACTGAAGCTTTCTTT. Amino acids: CASSLDRDTEAFF.

The DNA of the CDR3 is TGCAGCGTTCTGACAGGCTACCAAGAGACCCAGTACTTC. Translated: CSVLTGYQETQYF. The chain employs TRBV29-1 and TRBJ2-5, with a weak D call TRBD1 (6 bases). The CDR3 sequence is 13 residues long. Germline V gives CDR1 SQVTM, CDR2 ANQGSEA. Trimming stripped 5 bases from V and 0 bases from J, with 10 bases between.

The chain employs TRBV18 and TRBJ1-2; 7 bases agree with TRBD1. Trimming at V came to 3 bases and at J to 4 bases, leaving 5 bases not matched to a gene. CDR3 size: 14 residues. Germline lookup yields CDR1 KGHSH and CDR2 LQKENI. The CDR3 sequence: CASSPGQTSYGYTF. The CDR3 DNA sequence: TGTGCCAGCTCACCGGGACAGACATCCTATGGCTACACCTTC.

There are a few counts of this clone. This chain uses TRBV7-2 with TRBJ1-1, with D perhaps matching TRBD1 (6 bases). CDR3 length: 16 amino acids. Trimming left V 0 bases short and J 1 base short, with 12 bases between. Germline-derived CDR1 and CDR2 are SGHTA and FQGNSA. CDR3 residues: CASSLATGTKNTEAFF. In DNA, the CDR3 is TGTGCCAGCAGCTTAGCGACCGGGACAAAGAACACTGAAGCTTTCTTT.

This chain joins TRBV28 and TRBJ1-4; weak D call: TRBD1 (6 bases). V was pared by 3 bases and J by 1 base, with 9 bases between. Germline CDR1 MDHEN, CDR2 SYDVKM. This CDR3 has 15 residues. DNA of the CDR3: TGTGCCAGCAGTTTGAGGGGGGGAACTAATGAAAAACTGTTTTTT. Translating gives CASSLRGGTNEKLFF.

The chain couples TRBV9 to TRBJ2-2; 9 bases align to TRBD2. Germline V gene lookup returns CDR1 SGDLS and CDR2 YYNGEE. J gave up 7 bases and V 0 bases, and 7 bases lay outside the gene matches. The CDR3 spans 16 residues. The CDR3 is CASSVVAGGPGGELFF. For the CDR3, the DNA is TGTGCCAGCAGCGTAGTCGCGGGAGGGCCAGGCGGGGAGCTGTTTTTT.

The rearrangement joins TRBV28 to TRBJ2-1; 9 positions agree with TRBD1. Germline V gives CDR1 MDHEN, CDR2 SYDVKM. Germline trimming cut 6 bases from V and 5 bases from J; bases unmatched to any gene: 8. The CDR3 is made up of 15 amino acids. The CDR3 is CASRPQGQGNNEQFF. CDR3 nucleotides: TGTGCCAGCAGGCCCCAGGGACAGGGAAACAATGAGCAGTTCTTC. The full variable domain, in which reference TRBV28 and TRBJ2-1 provide the parts outside the CDR3, is DVKVTQSSRYLVKRTGEKVFLECVQDMDHENMFWYRQDPGLGLRLIYFSYDVKMKEKGDIPEGYSVSREKKERFSLILESASTNQTSMYLCASRPQGQGNNEQFFGPGTRLTVL.

The gene calls are TRBV18 and TRBJ2-1; 7 bases agree with TRBD1. Germline values: CDR1 KGHSH, CDR2 LQKENI. This CDR3 comprises 14 residues. V lost 3 bases, J lost 3 bases, and 2 bases stayed unmatched. In nucleotides, the CDR3 is TGTGCCAGCTCACCCGGGACAGTCTACAATGAGCAGTTCTTC. Protein sequence: CASSPGTVYNEQFF.

Many counts were recorded for this clone. The V gene is TRBV7-2, the J gene TRBJ1-4; 9 positions match TRBD1. The CDR3 extends over 17 amino acids. The germline CDR1 and CDR2 sequences are SGHTA and FQGNSA. V shed 5 bases and J 0 bases; nucleotides not matched to a gene: 7. The CDR3 sequence: CASSPDRGPATNEKLFF. As DNA, the CDR3 is TGTGCCAGCAGCCCGGACAGGGGACCTGCAACTAATGAAAAACTGTTTTTT.

This chain links TRBV18 with TRBJ1-2; D remains unclear. Germline CDR1 is KGHSH and CDR2 is LQKENI. The CDR3 loop spans 13 amino acids. Trimming took off 0 bases at V and 4 bases at J, with 6 bases between the two ends. The chain's CDR3 is CASSPPFLYGYTF. CDR3 nucleotide sequence: TGTGCCAGCTCACCACCGTTCCTCTATGGCTACACCTTC.

The J gene is TRBJ2-7, the V gene TRBV18, with 7 bases fitting TRBD2. After removal of 3 bases from V and 4 bases from J, the junction contained 9 bases not matched to a gene. The CDR3 loop spans 15 amino acids. Germline-derived CDR1 and CDR2 are KGHSH and LQKENI. CDR3 coding DNA: TGTGCCAGCTCACCTGGGAGGGAGAAGAGGTACGAGCAGTACTTC. Translation gives CASSPGREKRYEQYF.

V is TRBV10-3 and J is TRBJ2-1, with TRBD2 matching over 9 bases. The CDR3 covers 15 residues. Germline values: CDR1 ENHRY, CDR2 SYGVKD. With V trimmed by 6 bases and J by 0 bases, 3 bases remained unmatched. CDR3 region: CAIRLAGDSYNEQFF. The CDR3 DNA reads as TGTGCCATCAGGTTAGCGGGGGACTCCTACAATGAGCAGTTCTTC.

This clone came up a few times. J is TRBJ2-5 and V is TRBV6-5, with a weak D call TRBD1 (5 bases). V was clipped by 3 bases and J by 7 bases, with 15 bases between them. Germline V gene lookup returns CDR1 MNHEY and CDR2 SVGAGI. CDR3 length: 14 amino acids. CDR3 protein: CASSYLDRGGTQYF. The CDR3 DNA reads TGTGCCAGCAGTTATCTAGACAGAGGTGGGACCCAGTACTTC.

This clone was detected only once. The rearrangement uses TRBV7-9 and TRBJ2-5; D tentatively reads TRBD1 or TRBD2 (6 bases each). The CDR3 has 16 amino acids. Trimming pared 3 bases from V and 4 bases from J, leaving 18 bases between. The V gene's germline CDR1 is SEHNR and CDR2 FQNEAQ (reference sequence). CDR3 region: CASSLSRGVRGETQYF. In nucleotides, the CDR3 is TGTGCCAGCAGCTTGAGTAGGGGGGTGAGAGGAGAGACCCAGTACTTC.

The rearrangement links TRBV7-2 to TRBJ2-2; D might be TRBD1 (7 bases). The V gene's germline CDR1 is SGHTA and CDR2 FQGNSA. The CDR3 consists of 17 residues. V lost 3 bases and J lost 3, with 17 bases in between. CDR3 sequence: CASSFPRGQGDTGELFF. In DNA, the CDR3 is TGTGCCAGCAGCTTTCCCCGGGGGCAGGGGGACACCGGGGAGCTGTTTTTT.